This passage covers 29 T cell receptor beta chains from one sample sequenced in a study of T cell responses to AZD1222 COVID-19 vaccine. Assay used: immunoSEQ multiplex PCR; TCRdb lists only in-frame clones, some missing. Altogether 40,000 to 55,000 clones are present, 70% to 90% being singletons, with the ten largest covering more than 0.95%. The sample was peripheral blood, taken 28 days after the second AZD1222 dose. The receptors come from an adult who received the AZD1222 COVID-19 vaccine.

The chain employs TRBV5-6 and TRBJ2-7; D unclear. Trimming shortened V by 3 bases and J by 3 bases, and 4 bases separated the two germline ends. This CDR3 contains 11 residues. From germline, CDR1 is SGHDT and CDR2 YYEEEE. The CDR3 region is CASSSDYEQYF. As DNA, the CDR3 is TGTGCCAGCAGCTCAGACTACGAGCAGTACTTC.

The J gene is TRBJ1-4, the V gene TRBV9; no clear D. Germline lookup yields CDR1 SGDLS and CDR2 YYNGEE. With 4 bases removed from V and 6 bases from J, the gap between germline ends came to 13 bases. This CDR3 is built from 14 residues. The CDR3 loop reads CASSRAGVDEKLFF. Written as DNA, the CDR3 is TGTGCCAGCAGCCGGGCGGGAGTTGATGAAAAACTGTTTTTT.

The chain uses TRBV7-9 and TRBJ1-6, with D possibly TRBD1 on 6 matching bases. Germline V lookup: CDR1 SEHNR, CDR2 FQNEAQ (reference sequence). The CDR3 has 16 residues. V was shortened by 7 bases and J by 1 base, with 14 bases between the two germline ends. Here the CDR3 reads CASTSGTQSYNSPLHF. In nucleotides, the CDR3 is TGTGCCAGCACCTCCGGGACACAGTCCTATAATTCACCCCTCCACTTT.

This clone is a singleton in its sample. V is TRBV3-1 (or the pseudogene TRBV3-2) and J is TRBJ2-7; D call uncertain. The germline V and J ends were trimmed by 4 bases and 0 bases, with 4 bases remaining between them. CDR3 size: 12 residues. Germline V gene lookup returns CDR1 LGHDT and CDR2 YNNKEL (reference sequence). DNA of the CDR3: TGTGCCAGCAGCCTCAGCTCCTACGAGCAGTACTTC. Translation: CASSLSSYEQYF.

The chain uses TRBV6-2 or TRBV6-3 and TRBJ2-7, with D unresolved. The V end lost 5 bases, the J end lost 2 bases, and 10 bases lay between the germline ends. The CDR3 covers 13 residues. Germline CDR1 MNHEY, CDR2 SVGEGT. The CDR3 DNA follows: TGTGCCAGCAGTCCAAGTGGCCCCTACGAGCAGTACTTC. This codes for CASSPSGPYEQYF.

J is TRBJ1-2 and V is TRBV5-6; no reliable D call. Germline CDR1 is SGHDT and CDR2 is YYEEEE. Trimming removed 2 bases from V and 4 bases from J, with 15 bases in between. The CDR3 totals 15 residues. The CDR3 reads CASSLTGFPLYGYTF. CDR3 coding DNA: TGTGCCAGCAGCTTAACGGGGTTCCCTCTCTATGGCTACACCTTC.

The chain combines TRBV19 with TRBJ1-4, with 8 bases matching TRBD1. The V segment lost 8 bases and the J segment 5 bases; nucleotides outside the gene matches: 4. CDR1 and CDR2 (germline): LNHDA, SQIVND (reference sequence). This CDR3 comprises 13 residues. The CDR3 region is CASLDRDNEKLFF. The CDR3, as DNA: TGTGCCAGTCTGGACAGGGACAATGAAAAACTGTTTTTT.

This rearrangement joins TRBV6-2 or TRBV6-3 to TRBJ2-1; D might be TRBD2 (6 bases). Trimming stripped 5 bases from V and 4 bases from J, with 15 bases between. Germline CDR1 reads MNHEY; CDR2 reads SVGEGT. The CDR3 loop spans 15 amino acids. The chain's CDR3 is CASSITGEGYNEQFF. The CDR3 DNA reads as TGTGCCAGCAGTATAACGGGAGAGGGGTACAATGAGCAGTTCTTC.

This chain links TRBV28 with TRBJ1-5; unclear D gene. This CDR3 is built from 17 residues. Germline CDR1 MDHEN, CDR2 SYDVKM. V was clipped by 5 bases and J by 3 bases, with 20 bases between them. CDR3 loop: CASSTPPGPNSNQPQHF. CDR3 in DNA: TGTGCCAGCAGTACGCCACCCGGGCCTAATTCCAATCAGCCCCAGCATTTT.

The CDR3 region has the DNA TGCGCCAGCAGCTCTACACAGAACACTGAAGCTTTCTTT. Protein product: CASSSTQNTEAFF. The genes are TRBV5-1 and TRBJ1-1; the D is unclear. The V and J ends lost 3 bases and 1 base respectively, with 7 bases between them. Germline values: CDR1 SGHRS, CDR2 YFSETQ. The CDR3 extends over 13 amino acids. Combining the CDR3 with reference TRBV5-1 and TRBJ1-1 gives the whole variable domain KAGVTQTPRYLIKTRGQQVTLSCSPISGHRSVSWYQQTPGQGLQFLFEYFSETQRNKGNFPGRFSGRQFSNSRSEMNVSTLELGDSALYLCASSSTQNTEAFFGQGTRLTVV.

The CDR3 coding sequence is TGTGCCAGCAGTTACGATAGCAATCAGCCCCAGCATTTT. Its translation is CASSYDSNQPQHF. The chain recombines TRBV6-5 with TRBJ1-5; D gene ambiguous. Germline assignment: CDR1 MNHEY and CDR2 SVGAGI. The germline V and J ends were trimmed by 2 bases and 0 bases, with 2 bases remaining between them. This CDR3 contains 13 residues.

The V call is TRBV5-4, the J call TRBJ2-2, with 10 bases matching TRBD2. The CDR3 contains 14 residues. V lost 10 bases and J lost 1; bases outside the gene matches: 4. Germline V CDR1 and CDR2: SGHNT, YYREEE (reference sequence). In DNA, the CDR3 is TGTGCCTCGGGGACTAGCGAGAACACCGGGGAGCTGTTTTTT. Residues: CASGTSENTGELFF.

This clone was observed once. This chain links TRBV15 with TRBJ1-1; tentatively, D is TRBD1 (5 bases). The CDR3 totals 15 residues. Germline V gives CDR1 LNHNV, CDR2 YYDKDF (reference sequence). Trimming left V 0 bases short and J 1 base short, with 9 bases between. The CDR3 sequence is CATSRDFGGNTEAFF. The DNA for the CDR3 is TGTGCCACCAGCAGAGATTTTGGGGGGAACACTGAAGCTTTCTTT.

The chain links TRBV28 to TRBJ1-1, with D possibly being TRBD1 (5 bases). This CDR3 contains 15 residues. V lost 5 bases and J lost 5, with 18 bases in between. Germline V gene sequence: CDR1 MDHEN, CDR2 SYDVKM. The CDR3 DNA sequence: TGTGCCAGCAGTCCCCAGACCGGGGGAGAGACTGAAGCTTTCTTT. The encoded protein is CASSPQTGGETEAFF.

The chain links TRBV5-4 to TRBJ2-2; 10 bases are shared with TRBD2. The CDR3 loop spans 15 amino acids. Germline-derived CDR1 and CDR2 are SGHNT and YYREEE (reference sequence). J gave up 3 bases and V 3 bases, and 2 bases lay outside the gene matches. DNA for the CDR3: TGTGCCAGCAGCTGGACTAGCGGCGACACCGGGGAGCTGTTTTTT. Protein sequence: CASSWTSGDTGELFF.

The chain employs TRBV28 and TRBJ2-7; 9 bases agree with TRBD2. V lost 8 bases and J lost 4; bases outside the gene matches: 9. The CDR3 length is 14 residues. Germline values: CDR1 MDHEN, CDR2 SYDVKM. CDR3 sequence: CASAHRLAAYEQYF. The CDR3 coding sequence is TGTGCCAGCGCCCACCGACTAGCGGCTTACGAGCAGTACTTC.

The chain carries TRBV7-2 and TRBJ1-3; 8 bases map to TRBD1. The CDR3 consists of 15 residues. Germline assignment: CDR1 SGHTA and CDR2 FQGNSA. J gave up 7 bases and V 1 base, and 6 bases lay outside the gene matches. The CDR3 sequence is CASSLGTGRSNTIYF. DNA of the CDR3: TGTGCCAGCAGCTTAGGGACAGGGAGGTCGAACACCATATATTTT.

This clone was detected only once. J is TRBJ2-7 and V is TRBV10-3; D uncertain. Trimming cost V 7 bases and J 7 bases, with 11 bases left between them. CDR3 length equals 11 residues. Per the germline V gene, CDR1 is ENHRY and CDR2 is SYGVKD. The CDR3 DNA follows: TGTGCCATCAAAGACACGACGGAGCAGTACTTC. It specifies CAIKDTTEQYF.

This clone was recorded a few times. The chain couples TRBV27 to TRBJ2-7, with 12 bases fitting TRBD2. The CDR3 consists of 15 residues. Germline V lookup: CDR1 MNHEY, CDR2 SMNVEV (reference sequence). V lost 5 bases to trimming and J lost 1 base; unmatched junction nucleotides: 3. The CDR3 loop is CASSMTSGSSYEQYF. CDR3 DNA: TGTGCCAGCAGTATGACTAGCGGGAGTTCCTACGAGCAGTACTTC.

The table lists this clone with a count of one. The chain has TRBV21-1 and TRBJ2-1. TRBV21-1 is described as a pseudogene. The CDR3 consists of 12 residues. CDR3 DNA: TGTGCCAGCAGCAAACCCCACCAAGAGCAGTTCTTC. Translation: CASSKPHQEQFF.

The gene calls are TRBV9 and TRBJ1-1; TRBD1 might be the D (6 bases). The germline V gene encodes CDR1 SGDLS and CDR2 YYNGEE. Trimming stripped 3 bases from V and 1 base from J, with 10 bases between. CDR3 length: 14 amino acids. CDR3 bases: TGTGCCAGCAGCGCACGGACAGAGAACACTGAAGCTTTCTTT. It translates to CASSARTENTEAFF.

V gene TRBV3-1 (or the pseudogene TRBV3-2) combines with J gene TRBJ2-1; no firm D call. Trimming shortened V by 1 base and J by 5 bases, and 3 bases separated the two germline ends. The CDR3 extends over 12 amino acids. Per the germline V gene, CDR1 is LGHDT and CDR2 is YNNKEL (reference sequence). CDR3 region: CASSQVNNEQFF. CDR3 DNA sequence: TGTGCCAGCAGCCAAGTGAACAATGAGCAGTTCTTC.

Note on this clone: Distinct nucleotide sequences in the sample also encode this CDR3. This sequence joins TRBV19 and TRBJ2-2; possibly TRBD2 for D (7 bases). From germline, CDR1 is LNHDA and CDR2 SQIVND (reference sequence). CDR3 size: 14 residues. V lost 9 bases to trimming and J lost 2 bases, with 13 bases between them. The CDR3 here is CASSRGGNTGELFF. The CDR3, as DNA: TGTGCCAGCTCGAGGGGGGGCAACACCGGGGAGCTGTTTTTT.

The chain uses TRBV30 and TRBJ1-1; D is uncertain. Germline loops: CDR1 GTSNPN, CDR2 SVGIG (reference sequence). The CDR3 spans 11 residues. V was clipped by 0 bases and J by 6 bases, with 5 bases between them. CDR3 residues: CAWSVRPEAFF. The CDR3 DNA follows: TGTGCCTGGAGTGTACGACCTGAAGCTTTCTTT.

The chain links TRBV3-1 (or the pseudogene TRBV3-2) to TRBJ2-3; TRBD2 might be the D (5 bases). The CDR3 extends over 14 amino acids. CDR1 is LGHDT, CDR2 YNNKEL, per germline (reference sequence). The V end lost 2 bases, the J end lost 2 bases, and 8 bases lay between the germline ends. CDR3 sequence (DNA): TGTGCCAGCAGCCAACGAGGGAACACAGATACGCAGTATTTT. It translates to CASSQRGNTDTQYF.

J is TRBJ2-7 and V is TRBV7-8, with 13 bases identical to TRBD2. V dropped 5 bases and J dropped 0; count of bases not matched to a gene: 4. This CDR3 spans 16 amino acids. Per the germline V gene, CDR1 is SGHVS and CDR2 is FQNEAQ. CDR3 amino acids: CASSPRTSGSSYEQYF. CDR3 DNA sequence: TGTGCCAGCAGCCCGCGGACTAGCGGGAGCTCCTACGAGCAGTACTTC.

The CDR3 region has the DNA TGTGCCAGCACACCGGGACAGGGAGCCTACGAGCAGTACTTC. It codes for CASTPGQGAYEQYF. The chain employs TRBV2 and TRBJ2-7, with 9 bases identical to TRBD1. CDR3 length equals 14 residues. Germline CDR1 is SNHLY and CDR2 is FYNNEI. Germline trimming cut 7 bases from V and 2 bases from J; bases unmatched to any gene: 6.

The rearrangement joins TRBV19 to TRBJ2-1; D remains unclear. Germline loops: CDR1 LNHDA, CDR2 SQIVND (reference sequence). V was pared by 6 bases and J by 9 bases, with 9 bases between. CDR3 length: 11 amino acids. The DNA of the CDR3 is TGTGCCAGTAGCACATCCAGTGAGCAGTTCTTC. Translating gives CASSTSSEQFF.

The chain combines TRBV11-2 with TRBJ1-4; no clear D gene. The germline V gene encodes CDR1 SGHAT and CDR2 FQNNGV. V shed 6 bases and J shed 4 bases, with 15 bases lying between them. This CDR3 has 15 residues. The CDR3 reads CASRSNRALNEKLFF. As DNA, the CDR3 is TGTGCCAGCAGAAGTAACCGGGCCCTTAATGAAAAACTGTTTTTT.